One and the same sample provided the 10 T cell receptor beta chains below, sequenced in a study of T cells in localized non-small cell lung cancer. The data were produced by immunoSEQ multiplex PCR, yet TCRdb's version contains in-frame clones alone and is incomplete. The sample consists of 9,000 to 13,000 clones, approximately 81% of them appearing once. Sequencing used peripheral blood, obtained before any cancer treatment. The receptors stem from a male donor at least 60 years old with stage III lung adenocarcinoma.

V gene TRBV2 combines with J gene TRBJ2-1; 11 nucleotides align to TRBD2. The CDR3 spans 15 residues. Germline loops: CDR1 SNHLY, CDR2 FYNNEI. Germline trimming cut 2 bases from V and 7 bases from J; bases unmatched to any gene: 4. The CDR3 sequence: CASSELLAGGNEQFF. For the CDR3, the DNA is TGTGCCAGCAGTGAACTTCTAGCGGGAGGAAATGAGCAGTTCTTC.

The V and J genes are TRBV25-1 and TRBJ1-1; the D gene is possibly TRBD1 (6 bases). This CDR3 contains 13 residues. Germline-derived CDR1 and CDR2 are MGHDK and SYGVNS. Trimming pared 5 bases from V and 5 bases from J, leaving 12 bases between. This chain's CDR3 is CASSPQGITEAFF. CDR3 in DNA: TGTGCCAGCAGTCCCCAGGGGATTACTGAAGCTTTCTTT.

This clone was found once. V and J are TRBV28 and TRBJ1-2; 7 nucleotides align to TRBD1. Germline V CDR1 and CDR2: MDHEN, SYDVKM. J lost 4 bases, V lost 7 bases, and 3 bases had no gene match. The CDR3 sequence is 12 residues long. CDR3 residues: CASKGQLYGYTF. The CDR3, as DNA: TGTGCCAGCAAGGGACAGCTCTATGGCTACACCTTC.

V and J are TRBV6-6 and TRBJ1-2; D is unclear. The CDR3 has 15 residues. The germline CDR1 and CDR2 sequences are MNHNY and SVGAGI (reference sequence). The ends were cut back, 1 base at V and 5 bases at J, with 14 bases in the middle. The CDR3 loop is CASSYFLDGPYGYTF. As DNA, the CDR3 is TGTGCCAGCAGTTACTTCCTGGACGGGCCTTATGGCTACACCTTC.

This chain links TRBV27 with TRBJ2-1; D perhaps matches TRBD2 (5 bases). The CDR3 loop spans 13 amino acids. The ends were cut back, 0 bases at V and 9 bases at J, with 9 bases in the middle. The germline V gene encodes CDR1 MNHEY and CDR2 SMNVEV (reference sequence). CDR3 protein: CASSLSPGSEQFF. The CDR3 DNA reads as TGTGCCAGCAGTTTATCACCGGGGAGTGAGCAGTTCTTC.

This sequence joins TRBV4-3 and TRBJ2-5; D is possibly TRBD2 (5 bases). Germline CDR1 reads LGHNA; CDR2 reads YSLEER. Trimming took off 0 bases at V and 6 bases at J, with 14 bases between the two ends. The CDR3 sequence is 15 residues long. CDR3 in amino acids: CASSQDTSAVKTQYF. The CDR3 DNA sequence: TGCGCCAGCAGCCAAGACACTAGTGCCGTAAAGACCCAGTACTTC.

This clone is a singleton in its sample. This chain joins TRBV9 and TRBJ2-7, with 10 positions matching TRBD2. The junction had 5 bases not matched to a gene; V was cut back by 0 bases and J by 5 bases. CDR1 and CDR2 (germline): SGDLS, YYNGEE. CDR3 length equals 15 residues. In DNA form, the CDR3 reads TGTGCCAGCAGCGTAGGGGCTAGCGGGAGACACGAGCAGTACTTC. Translating gives CASSVGASGRHEQYF. Variable domain in full (rest from reference TRBV9 and TRBJ2-7): DSGVTQTPKHLITATGQRVTLRCSPRSGDLSVYWYQQSLDQGLQFLIQYYNGEERAKGNILERFSAQQFPDLHSELNLSSLELGDSALYFCASSVGASGRHEQYFGPGTRLTVT.

This chain links TRBV9 with TRBJ2-2; D is undetermined. V lost 3 bases to trimming and J lost 6 bases, with 9 bases between them. Germline loops: CDR1 SGDLS, CDR2 YYNGEE. The CDR3 is made up of 13 amino acids. The CDR3 is CASSGVRAGELFF. The CDR3 DNA is TGTGCCAGCAGCGGGGTCCGGGCCGGGGAGCTGTTTTTT.

V usage is TRBV4-2 and J usage is TRBJ2-7; possibly TRBD1 or TRBD2 for D (5 bases each). CDR3 length: 15 amino acids. In germline, CDR1 is LGHNA, CDR2 YNFKEQ. Between the trimmed V and J ends, which lost 1 base and 0 bases, there was a span of 10 bases. The CDR3 DNA is TGTGCCAGCAGCCAAGCCTGGGACGCCTCCTACGAGCAGTACTTC. It specifies CASSQAWDASYEQYF.

V is TRBV6-5 and J is TRBJ1-1; D unclear. The CDR3 runs 13 residues. Germline V gene sequence: CDR1 MNHEY, CDR2 SVGAGI. Between the trimmed V and J ends, which lost 2 bases and 5 bases, there was a span of 9 bases. CDR3 DNA: TGTGCCAGCAGTTACCCAGGTTTGACTGAAGCTTTCTTT. This translates into CASSYPGLTEAFF.